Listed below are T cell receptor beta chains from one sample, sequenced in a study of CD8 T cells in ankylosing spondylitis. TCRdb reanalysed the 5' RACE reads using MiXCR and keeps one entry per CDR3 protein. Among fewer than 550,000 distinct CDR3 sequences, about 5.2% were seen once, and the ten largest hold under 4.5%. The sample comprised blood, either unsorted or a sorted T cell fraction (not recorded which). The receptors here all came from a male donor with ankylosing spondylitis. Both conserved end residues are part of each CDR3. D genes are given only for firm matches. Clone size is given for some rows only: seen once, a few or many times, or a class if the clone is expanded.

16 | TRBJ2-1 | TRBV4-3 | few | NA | CASSPAVLDSYNEQFF | TGCGCCAGCAGCCCGGCGGTACTAGACTCCTACAATGAGCAGTTCTTC
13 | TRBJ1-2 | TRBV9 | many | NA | CASSVATYYGYTF | TGTGCCAGCAGCGTAGCCACTTACTATGGCTACACCTTC
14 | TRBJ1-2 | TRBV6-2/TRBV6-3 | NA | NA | CASTDRGERHGYTF | TGTGCCAGCACCGACCGGGGAGAAAGGCATGGCTACACCTTC
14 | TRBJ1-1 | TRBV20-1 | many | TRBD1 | CSARLQGASAEAFF | TGCAGTGCTAGGCTACAGGGGGCCTCGGCTGAAGCTTTCTTT
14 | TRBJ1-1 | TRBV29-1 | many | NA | CSVALTAMNTEAFF | TGCAGCGTTGCCCTGACCGCAATGAACACTGAAGCTTTCTTT
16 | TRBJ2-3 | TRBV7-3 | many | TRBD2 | CASSRSGGTSTDTQYF | TGTGCCAGCAGTAGAAGCGGGGGGACTAGCACAGATACGCAGTATTTT
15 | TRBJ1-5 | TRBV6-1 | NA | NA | CASSPPDGSNQPQHF | TGTGCCAGCAGTCCCCCGGACGGTAGTAATCAGCCCCAGCATTTT
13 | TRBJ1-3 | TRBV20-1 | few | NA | CSAPDGSGNTIYF | TGCAGTGCTCCCGACGGATCTGGAAACACCATATATTTT
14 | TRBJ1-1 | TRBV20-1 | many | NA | CSAVPGPGNTEAFF | TGCAGTGCTGTTCCGGGACCAGGAAACACTGAAGCTTTCTTT
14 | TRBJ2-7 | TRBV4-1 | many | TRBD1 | CASSQLDRGYEQYF | TGCGCCAGCAGCCAACTGGACAGGGGGTACGAGCAGTACTTC
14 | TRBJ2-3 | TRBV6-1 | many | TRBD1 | CASSQSTGADTQYF | TGTGCCAGCAGCCAATCGACAGGGGCGGATACGCAGTATTTT
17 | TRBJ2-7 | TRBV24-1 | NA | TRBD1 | CATSDSKTGHGGDEQYF | TGTGCCACCAGTGATTCGAAGACAGGGCACGGAGGAGACGAGCAGTACTTC
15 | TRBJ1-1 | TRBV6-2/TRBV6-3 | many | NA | CASRIRAGRDTEAFF | TGTGCCAGCAGAATTAGAGCGGGTCGGGACACTGAAGCTTTCTTT
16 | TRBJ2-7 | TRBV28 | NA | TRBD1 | CASSLWSPGQGDEQYF | TGTGCCAGCAGTTTATGGTCTCCGGGACAGGGGGACGAGCAGTACTTC
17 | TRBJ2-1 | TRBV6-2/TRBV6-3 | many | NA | CASSYSMYKGTGNEQFF | TGTGCCAGCAGTTACTCGATGTATAAGGGGACGGGCAATGAGCAGTTCTTC
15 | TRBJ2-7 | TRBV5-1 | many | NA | CASSATGTPSYEQYF | TGCGCCAGCAGCGCCACCGGGACACCCTCCTACGAGCAGTACTTC
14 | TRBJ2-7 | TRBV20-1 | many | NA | CSARDLTRGYEQYF | TGCAGTGCTAGAGATCTTACCCGCGGCTACGAGCAGTACTTC
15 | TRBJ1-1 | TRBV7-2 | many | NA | CASSLAGIWDTEAFF | TGTGCCAGCAGCTTAGCAGGGATATGGGACACTGAAGCTTTCTTT
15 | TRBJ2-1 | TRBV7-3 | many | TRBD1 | CASSLTGGSYNEQFF | TGTGCCAGCAGCTTGACAGGGGGCTCCTACAATGAGCAGTTCTTC
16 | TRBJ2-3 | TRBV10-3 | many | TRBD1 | CAISGRTGGSTDTQYF | TGTGCCATCAGTGGAAGGACAGGGGGGAGCACAGATACGCAGTATTTT
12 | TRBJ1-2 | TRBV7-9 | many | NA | CASSQGGNGYTF | TGTGCCAGCAGCCAAGGGGGGAATGGCTACACCTTC
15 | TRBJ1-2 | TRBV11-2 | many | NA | CASSRTGGPNYGYTF | TGTGCCAGCAGCCGGACCGGGGGGCCTAACTATGGCTACACCTTC
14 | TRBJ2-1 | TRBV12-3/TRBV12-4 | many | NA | CASSPGTTHNEQFF | TGTGCCAGCAGTCCCGGCACTACGCACAATGAGCAGTTCTTC
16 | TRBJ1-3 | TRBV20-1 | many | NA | CSARGRTLSSGNTIYF | TGCAGTGCTAGAGGTCGGACCCTGAGCTCTGGAAACACCATATATTTT
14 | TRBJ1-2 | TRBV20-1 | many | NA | CRVRVIGTNYGYTF | TGCAGAGTGCGGGTAATCGGAACTAACTATGGCTACACCTTC
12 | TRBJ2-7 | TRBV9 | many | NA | CASSVNAYEQYF | TGTGCCAGCAGCGTAAACGCCTACGAGCAGTACTTC
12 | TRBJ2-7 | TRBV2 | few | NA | CASGQLPYEQYF | TGTGCCAGTGGCCAGCTTCCCTACGAGCAGTACTTC
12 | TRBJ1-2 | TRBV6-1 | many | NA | CASTQGFDGYTF | TGTGCCAGCACCCAGGGTTTCGATGGCTACACCTTC